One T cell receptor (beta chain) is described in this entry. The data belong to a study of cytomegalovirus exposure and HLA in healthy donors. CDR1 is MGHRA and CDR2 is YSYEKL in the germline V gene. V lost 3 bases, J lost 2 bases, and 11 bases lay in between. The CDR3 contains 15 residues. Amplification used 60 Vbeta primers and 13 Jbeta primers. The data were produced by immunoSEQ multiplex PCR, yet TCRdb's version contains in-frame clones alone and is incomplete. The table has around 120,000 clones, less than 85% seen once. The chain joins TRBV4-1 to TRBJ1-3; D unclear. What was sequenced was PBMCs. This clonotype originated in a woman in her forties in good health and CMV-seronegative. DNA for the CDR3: TGCGCCAGCAGCCAGCCGACTAGTGCTGGAAACACCATATATTTT. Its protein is CASSQPTSAGNTIYF.